The 19 T cell receptor beta chains presented below share a single source sample, sequenced in a study of blood T cells in healthy people across ages. Primed by a sample-barcoded 5' primer and a J-beta primer mix, a second PCR proceeded for roughly 7 to 12 cycles. TCRdb reprocessed the 5' RACE reads via MiXCR and lists one record per CDR3 protein. Here the sample spans approximately 2,000,000 distinct CDR3 sequences, roughly two fifths being singletons. The sequenced material came from blood. These receptors all stem from a human donor in good health.

The chain carries TRBV4-3 and TRBJ1-1; no clear D gene. Trimming cost V 0 bases and J 3 bases, with 11 bases left between them. The CDR3 is made up of 15 amino acids. Per the germline V gene, CDR1 is LGHNA and CDR2 is YSLEER. Written as DNA, the CDR3 is TGCGCCAGCAGCCAAGAAGGGAGCGGAGACACTGAAGCTTTCTTT. It translates to CASSQEGSGDTEAFF.

This clonotype was counted at least ten times. The V and J genes are TRBV12-3 or TRBV12-4 and TRBJ1-1; the D gene is possibly TRBD1 (5 bases). The CDR3 spans 13 residues. Deletions cut 3 bases from V and 6 bases from J, with 11 bases between. The CDR3 loop reads CASSLRQGAEAFF. The CDR3 coding sequence is TGTGCCAGCAGTTTGAGGCAGGGCGCTGAAGCTTTCTTT.

The rearrangement uses TRBV10-3 and TRBJ1-6, with 7 bases that match TRBD1. CDR1 and CDR2 (germline): ENHRY, SYGVKD. CDR3 length equals 10 residues. V was pared by 10 bases and J by 16 bases, with 7 bases of the junction left unmatched. Here the CDR3 reads CATRDSRLHF. CDR3 bases: TGTGCCACCCGGGACAGCAGGCTCCACTTT.

The J gene is TRBJ1-2, the V gene TRBV6-6; weak D call: TRBD1 (6 bases). CDR1 and CDR2 from the germline V gene are MNHNY and SVGAGI (reference sequence). V was pared by 0 bases and J by 4 bases, with 15 bases between. This CDR3 comprises 16 residues. The CDR3 nucleotides are TGTGCCAGCAGTTACTCGTGGGACACCTATTTCTATGGCTACACCTTC. Amino acid sequence: CASSYSWDTYFYGYTF.

As for this clonotype: A much larger clonotype is one base distant, so this may be a read error. V is TRBV4-2 and J is TRBJ2-5, with a tentative D call TRBD2 (5 bases). The J call may be mistaken, given a closer DNA end match to TRBJ2-7. This CDR3 region has 14 residues. Germline V CDR1 and CDR2: LGHNA, YNFKEQ. For the CDR3, the DNA is TGTGCCAGCAGCCAAGGCCAACTAGGCATCGAGCAGTACTTC. Translating it yields CASSQGQLGIEQYF.

V usage is TRBV5-1 and J usage is TRBJ1-2; D is unresolved. This CDR3 spans 14 amino acids. Germline V gene data show CDR1 as SGHRS and CDR2 as YFSETQ. V was clipped by 5 bases and J by 1 base, with 12 bases between them. The CDR3 loop is CASSWGTNNYGYTF. The CDR3 DNA is TGCGCCAGCAGTTGGGGTACGAATAACTATGGCTACACCTTC.

Comment on this clonotype: One end of the junction is discordant with germline, which a read error may explain. The chain uses TRBV7-8 and TRBJ2-3; TRBD2 matches at 10 bases. CDR1 is SGHVS, CDR2 FQNEAQ, per germline. This CDR3 has 16 amino acids. The chain's CDR3 is CSSSLVVAGGPDTQYF. For the CDR3, the DNA is TGTTCCAGCAGCTTAGTCGTAGCGGGGGGCCCAGATACGCAGTATTTT.

This clonotype was picked up many times. The chain recombines TRBV20-1 with TRBJ2-3, with no clear D. The germline V gene has CDR1 DFQATT and CDR2 SNEGSKA (reference sequence). V lost 1 base and J lost 5, with 19 bases in between. The CDR3 totals 16 residues. Here the CDR3 reads CSARGEGRNPLDTQYF. Here the CDR3 DNA reads TGCAGTGCTAGAGGGGAAGGTCGAAATCCTTTAGATACGCAGTATTTT.

This clonotype was detected a few times. The chain uses TRBV11-2 and TRBJ1-4; D remains ambiguous. Germline V lookup: CDR1 SGHAT, CDR2 FQNNGV. There are 15 residues in the CDR3. The V gene lost 8 bases and the J gene lost 1 base, with 14 bases spanning the gap. In nucleotides, the CDR3 is TGTGCCAGCCGAAGTTGGGGAGTAACTAATGAAAAACTGTTTTTT. It yields the protein CASRSWGVTNEKLFF.

V is TRBV20-1 and J is TRBJ1-4; 9 bases agree with TRBD1. Looked up from germline, CDR1 is DFQATT and CDR2 is SNEGSKA (reference sequence). The length of the CDR3 is 13 residues. J was trimmed by 7 bases and V by 6 bases; bases with no gene match: 6. The DNA for the CDR3 is TGCAGTGCCACCGGGACAGGGCCTGAAAAACTGTTTTTT. It translates to CSATGTGPEKLFF.

This clonotype was seen more than once but under ten times. The V call is TRBV5-3, the J call TRBJ2-1; 9 bases fit TRBD2. TRBV5-3 is reported as an ORF; its role is uncertain. The CDR3 spans 17 residues. V trimming: 4 bases; J trimming: 4 bases; junction bases outside the gene matches: 12. The CDR3 DNA reads TGTGCCAGAAGCCCGGCCGGCGGGGGGGCCAGGTACAATGAGCAGTTCTTC. Protein sequence: CARSPAGGGARYNEQFF.

V and J are TRBV4-3 and TRBJ2-7; no definite D call. Per germline, CDR1 LGHNA and CDR2 YSLEER. CDR3 length: 14 amino acids. Trimming pared 2 bases from V and 9 bases from J, leaving 17 bases between. CDR3 loop: CASSQRVDKPWQYF. Here the CDR3 DNA reads TGCGCCAGCAGCCAACGGGTAGATAAACCATGGCAGTACTTC.

The chain is built from TRBV12-3 or TRBV12-4 and TRBJ2-4; no reliable D call. The CDR3 is made up of 13 amino acids. V shed 6 bases and J shed 14 bases, with 20 bases lying between them. CDR3 in DNA: TGTGCCAGCAGCCGCCAGCTTTTGACAAAAGAGTACTTC. This translates into CASSRQLLTKEYF.

The chain is built from TRBV5-1 and TRBJ2-7, with 11 bases fitting TRBD2. The V segment lost 4 bases and the J segment 1 base; nucleotides outside the gene matches: 7. Germline V gene lookup returns CDR1 SGHRS and CDR2 YFSETQ. The CDR3 contains 16 residues. The CDR3 here is CASSHLTSGESYEQYF. For the CDR3, the DNA is TGCGCCAGCAGCCACCTGACTAGCGGGGAATCCTACGAGCAGTACTTC.

This clonotype has a handful of counts. The chain joins TRBV5-6 to TRBJ2-4, with 8 bases that match TRBD1. Per germline, CDR1 SGHDT and CDR2 YYEEEE. Trimming cost V 4 bases and J 0 bases; bases outside gene matches: 9. The CDR3 spans 17 residues. The CDR3 nucleotides are TGTGCCAGCAGCCCGAGGACAGGGCTGGGAGCCAAAAACATTCAGTACTTC. As protein: CASSPRTGLGAKNIQYF. The full variable domain, its missing parts supplied by reference TRBV5-6 and TRBJ2-4, is DAGVTQSPTHLIKTRGQQVTLRCSPKSGHDTVSWYQQALGQGPQFIFQYYEEEERQRGNFPDRFSGHQFPNYSSELNVNALLLGDSALYLCASSPRTGLGAKNIQYFGAGTRLSVL.

This chain joins TRBV27 and TRBJ1-5; 9 positions agree with TRBD1. Germline lookup yields CDR1 MNHEY and CDR2 SMNVEV (reference sequence). This CDR3 is built from 14 residues. V trimming: 6 bases; J trimming: 8 bases; junction bases outside the gene matches: 8. As DNA, the CDR3 is TGTGCCAGCAGGGGGACAGGGTATTTGGAGCCCCAGCATTTT. It translates to CASRGTGYLEPQHF.

This clonotype was counted between two and nine times. The rearrangement links TRBV29-1 to TRBJ1-1; D uncertain. Trimming left V 3 bases short and J 0 bases short, with 11 bases between. CDR3 length equals 14 residues. CDR1 SQVTM and CDR2 ANQGSEA come from the germline V gene. CDR3 region: CSVEEATVNTEAFF. The CDR3, as DNA: TGCAGCGTTGAGGAAGCGACGGTGAACACTGAAGCTTTCTTT.

The chain links TRBV20-1 to TRBJ2-4; either TRBD1 or TRBD2 may supply D (5 bases each). The V end lost 3 bases, the J end lost 8 bases, and 14 bases lay between the germline ends. The length of the CDR3 is 13 residues. Germline loops: CDR1 DFQATT, CDR2 SNEGSKA (reference sequence). The DNA of the CDR3 is TGCAGTGCTAGTAAGACAGAGAGGGACATTCAGTACTTC. Encoded protein: CSASKTERDIQYF.

The chain couples TRBV9 to TRBJ1-1; D is uncertain. The germline gives CDR1 SGDLS, CDR2 YYNGEE. The CDR3 contains 13 residues. V was clipped by 3 bases and J by 7 bases, with 13 bases between them. The CDR3 nucleotides are TGTGCCAGCAGCGCGAGGATTTACGATGAAGCTTTCTTT. Residues: CASSARIYDEAFF.